The TCR beta chain described here comes from a study of cytomegalovirus exposure and HLA in healthy donors. Findings of the study overall: The study recorded 160 or so TCR beta chains that were cytomegalovirus-associated. Most TCR sequences showed up rarely, but some public TCRs showed up in many donors.

Turning to this clone: Its antigen is not known.

The primer mix had 60 Vbeta and 13 Jbeta primers. The repertoire was sequenced with immunoSEQ multiplex PCR; TCRdb's copy has only in-frame clones and lacks some. The sample comprises 150,000 to 200,000 clones, about four fifths of which are singletons, and roughly 1.6% rests with the top ten. This receptor was taken from a woman in her 50s in good health and CMV-seronegative. The sample comprised PBMCs.

This CDR3 is CASTVTSALGEQYF. Here the CDR3 DNA reads TGTGCCAGCACGGTGACATCAGCCCTTGGGGAGCAGTACTTC. V is TRBV6-6 and J is TRBJ2-7; no reliable D call. The V and J ends lost 7 bases and 7 bases respectively, with 20 bases between them. The CDR3 is 14 residues long. Germline V gene lookup returns CDR1 MNHNY and CDR2 SVGAGI (reference sequence).